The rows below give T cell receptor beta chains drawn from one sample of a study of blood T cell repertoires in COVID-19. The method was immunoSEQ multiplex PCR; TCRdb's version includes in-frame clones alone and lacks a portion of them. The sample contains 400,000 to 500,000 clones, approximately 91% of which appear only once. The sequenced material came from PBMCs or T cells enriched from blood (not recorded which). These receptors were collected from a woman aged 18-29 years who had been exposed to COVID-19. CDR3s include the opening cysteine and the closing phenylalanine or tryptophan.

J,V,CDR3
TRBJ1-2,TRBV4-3,CASSQDIQGYGYTF
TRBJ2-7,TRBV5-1,CASSPGQMSYEQYF
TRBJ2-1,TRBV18,CASSPGDYNEQFF
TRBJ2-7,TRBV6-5,CASASSYEQYF
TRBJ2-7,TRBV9,CARSAGGGLADSYEQYF
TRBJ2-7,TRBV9,CASSGRDRGIEQYF
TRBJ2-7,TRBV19,CASSIFSGGSYEQYF
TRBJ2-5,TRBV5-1,CASSLESGRETQYF
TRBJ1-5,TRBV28,CASRNRRYSNQPQHF
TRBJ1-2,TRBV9,CASSVGSGADYGYTF
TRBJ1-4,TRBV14,CASSQVQGASEKLFF
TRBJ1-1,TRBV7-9,CASSLAPTGFAEAFF
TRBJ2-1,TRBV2,CASIQGQSYNEQFF
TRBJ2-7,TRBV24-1,CATSDRDRGPKGVNEQYF
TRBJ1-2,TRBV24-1,CATSDYTDRGYTF
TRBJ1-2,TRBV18,CASSPGVDFYTF
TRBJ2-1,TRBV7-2,CASSAVETRFNEQFF